The TCR beta chain described here comes from a study of blood T cell repertoires in COVID-19. Study summary: COVID-19 samples collected from the United States, Italy and Spain covered acute and convalescent phases. Sample material is recorded as cDNA or gDNA derived from T cells, B-cell-depleted T cells, or PBMCs.

This CDR3 region has 14 residues. Deletions cut 8 bases from V and 3 bases from J, with 16 bases between. Germline assignment: CDR1 LNHDA and CDR2 SQIVND (reference sequence). Original analysis: From reference gene primer amplification, estimates of nucleated cell counts were derived. Generated by immunoSEQ multiplex PCR, the TCRdb table keeps only in-frame clones and is missing some. V, J and clone size reflect that table, while D and trimming were determined from the DNA. The sample contains around 250,000 clones, around 80% of which appear only once. The clonotype comes from a woman between 18 and 30 years old with acute or convalescent COVID-19. The specimen was peripheral blood. The J gene is TRBJ1-2, the V gene TRBV19, with TRBD1 as a possible D gene (5 bases). The CDR3 loop reads CASARGLVDYGYTF. The CDR3 DNA follows: TGTGCCAGTGCGAGGGGACTAGTAGACTATGGCTACACCTTC.